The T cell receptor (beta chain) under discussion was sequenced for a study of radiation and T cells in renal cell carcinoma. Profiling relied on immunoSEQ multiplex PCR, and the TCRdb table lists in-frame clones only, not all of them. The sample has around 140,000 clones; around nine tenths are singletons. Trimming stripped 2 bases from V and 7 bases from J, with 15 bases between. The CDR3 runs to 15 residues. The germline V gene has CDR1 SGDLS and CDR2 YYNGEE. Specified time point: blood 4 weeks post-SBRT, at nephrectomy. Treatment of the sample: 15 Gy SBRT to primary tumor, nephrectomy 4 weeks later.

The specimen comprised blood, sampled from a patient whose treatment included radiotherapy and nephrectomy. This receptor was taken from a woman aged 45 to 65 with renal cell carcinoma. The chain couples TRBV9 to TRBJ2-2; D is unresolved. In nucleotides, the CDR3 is TGTGCCAGCAGCGTGGACGGAGCTGGGGTCGGGGAGCTGTTTTTT. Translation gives CASSVDGAGVGELFF.